The rows below give T cell receptor beta chains drawn from one sample of a study of blood T cell repertoires in COVID-19. Method: immunoSEQ multiplex PCR; TCRdb's copy keeps in-frame clones and lacks some. The sample holds around 35,000 clones, about 88% seen once. Specimen: peripheral blood. These receptors originate from a man in his 60s with active COVID-19. Each CDR3 is given with its conserved first and last residue. The order of the fields is V gene, J gene, D gene, clone size, CDR3 DNA, CDR3 protein. The D gene is left open where the match is weak. Not every row has a clone size; where given, it reads once, few, many or a size class.

V gene: TRBV7-9
J gene: TRBJ1-5
D gene: TRBD1
clone size: NA
CDR3 DNA: TGTGCCAGCAGCACGGGACAGGCCATCAATCAGCCCCAGCATTTT
CDR3 protein: CASSTGQAINQPQHF

V gene: TRBV6-6
J gene: TRBJ1-2
D gene: TRBD1
clone size: NA
CDR3 DNA: TGTGCCAGCAGGGGCGGACAGGGGGGATATGGCTATACCTTC
CDR3 protein: CASRGGQGGYGYTF

V gene: TRBV19
J gene: TRBJ1-4
D gene: TRBD1
clone size: once
CDR3 DNA: TGTGCCAGTAGTAAGGGGGCGTTTGAAAAACTGTTTTTT
CDR3 protein: CASSKGAFEKLFF

V gene: TRBV10-3
J gene: TRBJ2-1
D gene: TRBD2
clone size: NA
CDR3 DNA: TGTGCCATCAGTGAGTCGTTACTAGCGGGCCAAAACAATGAGCAGTTCTTC
CDR3 protein: CAISESLLAGQNNEQFF

V gene: TRBV6-6
J gene: TRBJ2-7
D gene: NA
clone size: NA
CDR3 DNA: TGTGCCAGCAGTAGCAATGCGGCCCCCTACGAGCAGTACTTC
CDR3 protein: CASSSNAAPYEQYF

V gene: TRBV19
J gene: TRBJ1-1
D gene: NA
clone size: NA
CDR3 DNA: TGTGCCAGTAGTAAACAGGGCTGGGGAACTGAAGCTTTCTTT
CDR3 protein: CASSKQGWGTEAFF

V gene: TRBV18
J gene: TRBJ1-6
D gene: NA
clone size: NA
CDR3 DNA: TGTGCCAGCTCACCCTATACAGGGACCGACTCACCCCTCCACTTT
CDR3 protein: CASSPYTGTDSPLHF

V gene: TRBV5-1
J gene: TRBJ2-1
D gene: NA
clone size: NA
CDR3 DNA: TGCGCCAGCAGCTTGGTGGCCACTAGGCCTAGCTCCTACAATGAGCAGTTCTTC
CDR3 protein: CASSLVATRPSSYNEQFF

V gene: TRBV9
J gene: TRBJ1-3
D gene: NA
clone size: NA
CDR3 DNA: TGTGCCAGCAGCGTGGGGGGATTCTCTGGAAACACCATATATTTT
CDR3 protein: CASSVGGFSGNTIYF

V gene: TRBV3-1/TRBV3-2
J gene: TRBJ2-2
D gene: NA
clone size: NA
CDR3 DNA: TGTGCCAGCAGCCAATATCAGGGGAACACCGGGGAGCTGTTTTTT
CDR3 protein: CASSQYQGNTGELFF

V gene: TRBV19
J gene: TRBJ2-2
D gene: NA
clone size: NA
CDR3 DNA: TGTGCCAGTATAGCGGCGGGGAACACCGGGGAGCTGTTTTTT
CDR3 protein: CASIAAGNTGELFF

V gene: TRBV28
J gene: TRBJ1-2
D gene: TRBD1
clone size: NA
CDR3 DNA: TGTGCCAGCAGTTTGTCGACAGGGGGCGGGGGCTACACCTTC
CDR3 protein: CASSLSTGGGGYTF

V gene: TRBV19
J gene: TRBJ2-2
D gene: NA
clone size: NA
CDR3 DNA: TGTGCCAGTAGTACCCAGGCCACCGGGGAGCTGTTTTTT
CDR3 protein: CASSTQATGELFF

V gene: TRBV6-5
J gene: TRBJ2-7
D gene: NA
clone size: NA
CDR3 DNA: TGTGCCAGCAGTTACTCCCTAGACAGCTTCTACGAGCAGTACTTC
CDR3 protein: CASSYSLDSFYEQYF

V gene: TRBV9
J gene: TRBJ2-7
D gene: NA
clone size: NA
CDR3 DNA: TGTGCCAGCAGCGTAGGCGGGTTCTCCTACGAGCAGTACTTC
CDR3 protein: CASSVGGFSYEQYF

V gene: TRBV10-3
J gene: TRBJ1-2
D gene: NA
clone size: NA
CDR3 DNA: TGTGCCTCGCGGGACGCAACCCGGGACTATGGCTACACCTTC
CDR3 protein: CASRDATRDYGYTF

V gene: TRBV11-3
J gene: TRBJ1-1
D gene: NA
clone size: NA
CDR3 DNA: TGTGCCAGCAGGGGGCCGGGTACTGAAGCTTTCTTT
CDR3 protein: CASRGPGTEAFF

V gene: TRBV5-1
J gene: TRBJ2-2
D gene: NA
clone size: NA
CDR3 DNA: TGCGCCAGCAGCCCTGACGGGAGTGGAAGCGGGGAGCTGTTTTTT
CDR3 protein: CASSPDGSGSGELFF

V gene: TRBV11-1
J gene: TRBJ2-3
D gene: TRBD1
clone size: NA
CDR3 DNA: TGTGCCAGCAGCTCACAACCCAGGACAGGGGACGATACGCAGTATTTT
CDR3 protein: CASSSQPRTGDDTQYF

V gene: TRBV5-1
J gene: TRBJ2-7
D gene: TRBD2
clone size: NA
CDR3 DNA: TGCGCCAGCAGCATGGGACTAGCGGGAGTGGGGGAGCAGTACTTC
CDR3 protein: CASSMGLAGVGEQYF

V gene: TRBV2
J gene: TRBJ2-7
D gene: NA
clone size: once
CDR3 DNA: TGTGCCGGCGGAGGGGCCGTAACAGGGGTTTACGAGCAGTACTTC
CDR3 protein: CAGGGAVTGVYEQYF

V gene: TRBV4-1
J gene: TRBJ1-2
D gene: TRBD1
clone size: NA
CDR3 DNA: TGCGCCAGCAGCCAAACGGACAGGGGAGACTATGGCTACACCTTC
CDR3 protein: CASSQTDRGDYGYTF

V gene: TRBV11-2
J gene: TRBJ2-1
D gene: TRBD2
clone size: NA
CDR3 DNA: TGTGCCAGCAGCTTTGTAGCGGGAGGGCCTGGAAATGAGCAGTTCTTC
CDR3 protein: CASSFVAGGPGNEQFF